One sample yielded the 17 T cell receptor beta chains listed below, sequenced in a study of T cell clonality in common variable immunodeficiency. TCRdb's copy holds only in-frame clones and misses some; the assay was immunoSEQ multiplex PCR. The sample includes about 20,000 clones, none of them occurring once. The study's findings and limits: In common variable immunodeficiency, TCR beta chains reportedly carried fewer deletions and N-nucleotide insertions.

The antigens of these receptors remain unknown. The sample consisted of peripheral blood mononuclear cells. These receptors came from a human donor with common variable immunodeficiency.

Note on this clone: The read ends 3 residues shy of where the CDR3 ends; the end is completed using the germline J gene. V usage is TRBV18 and J usage is TRBJ2-4, with TRBD1 matching over 9 bases. CDR1 and CDR2 from the germline V gene are KGHSH and LQKENI. V was pared by 5 bases and J by 5 bases, with 10 bases of the junction left unmatched. The CDR3 contains 16 residues. The CDR3 DNA, read in part, is TGTGCCAGCTCAGCTCAATCCGGGACAGGGCAAAACATT. Translation gives CASSAQSGTGQNI. The CDR3 in full is CASSAQSGTGQNIQYF.

A remark on this clone: The read comes to an end 3 residues before the CDR3 does, leaving the germline J gene to fill in the end. The chain is built from TRBV18 and TRBJ1-1, with D perhaps matching TRBD1 (6 bases). The V end was cut by 4 bases, the J end by 4 bases, with 16 bases between. CDR3 length: 15 residues. Germline CDR1 is KGHSH and CDR2 is LQKENI. The sequenced part of the CDR3 DNA is TGTGCCAGCTCACAGGGCCCAGGGGCGGGCACTGAA. Residues: CASSQGPGAGTE. The complete CDR3 protein is CASSQGPGAGTEAFF.

This clone has just a few counts. The read comes to an end 3 residues before the CDR3 does, leaving the germline J gene to fill in the end. The V and J genes are TRBV19 and TRBJ2-5; 9 bases fit TRBD1. V shed 7 bases and J 6 bases; nucleotides not matched to a gene: 9. CDR1 LNHDA and CDR2 SQIVND come from the germline V gene (reference sequence). This CDR3 region has 14 residues. This CDR3 reads CASKPGQGSKTQYF. CDR3 DNA (partial): TGTGCCAGTAAACCGGGACAGGGCTCGAAGACC.

With regard to this clone: The CDR3 end falls 3 residues outside the read, so it is completed with the germline J gene. The chain joins TRBV19 to TRBJ2-6; 8 nucleotides match TRBD1. Germline CDR1 reads LNHDA; CDR2 reads SQIVND (reference sequence). The junction had 10 bases not matched to a gene; V was cut back by 0 bases and J by 0 bases. CDR3 size: 20 residues. The CDR3 spells CASSIDRGNRGNSGANVLTF. The CDR3 bases that were read are TGTGCCAGTAGTATAGATCGTGGCAACAGGGGGAACTCTGGGGCCAACGTC.

This clone appeared a few times. The read stops 3 residues short of the end of the CDR3; the missing end is completed from the germline J gene. This chain links TRBV19 with TRBJ1-5; possibly TRBD1 for D (6 bases). Trimming shortened V by 5 bases and J by 1 base, and 21 bases separated the two germline ends. This CDR3 spans 18 amino acids. The germline gives CDR1 LNHDA, CDR2 SQIVND (reference sequence). CDR3 in amino acids: CASSQRGVGGGSNQPQHF. The covered CDR3 bases are TGTGCCAGTAGTCAGAGAGGGGTTGGGGGGGGCAGCAATCAGCCC.

On this clone itself: The read halts 3 residues ahead of the CDR3 end, with the missing end drawn from the germline J gene. J is TRBJ2-3 and V is TRBV18; TRBD1 matches 8 bases. Trimming took 1 base from V and 2 from J; bases not matched to a gene: 2. The CDR3 runs 15 residues. Germline loops: CDR1 KGHSH, CDR2 LQKENI. CDR3: CASSPLGQATDTQYF. The covered CDR3 bases are TGTGCCAGCTCACCACTGGGACAGGCCACAGATACG. Complete variable domain (other parts from reference TRBV18 and TRBJ2-3): NAGVMQNPRHLVRRRGQEARLRCSPMKGHSHVYWYRQLPEEGLKFMVYLQKENIIDESGMPKERFSAEFPKEGPSILRIQQVVRGDSAAYFCASSPLGQATDTQYFGPGTRLTVL.

This clone appeared a few times. With the read ending 3 residues before the CDR3 end, the germline J gene is used to fill in that end. The chain is built from TRBV30 and TRBJ2-1; 7 positions match TRBD2. Germline V CDR1 and CDR2: GTSNPN, SVGIG (reference sequence). The CDR3 runs 14 residues. Trimming took 0 bases from V and 6 from J; bases not matched to a gene: 5. CDR3 residues: CAWSVWAGVNEQFF. The part of the CDR3 DNA that was read is TGTGCCTGGAGTGTATGGGCGGGAGTCAATGAG.

This clone was picked up a small number of times. With the read ending 3 residues before the CDR3 end, the germline J gene is used to fill in that end. V and J are TRBV30 and TRBJ2-3; possible D gene TRBD1, 5 bases. CDR3 size: 17 residues. Germline-derived CDR1 and CDR2 are GTSNPN and SVGIG (reference sequence). V lost 3 bases and J lost 4, with 23 bases in between. The DNA read from the CDR3 is TGTGCCTGGAGCATCAAACAGGTGAACTTCGAATCAGATACG. Translated: CAWSIKQVNFESDT. The entire CDR3 is CAWSIKQVNFESDTQYF. Full variable domain (missing parts from reference TRBV30 and TRBJ2-3): SQTIHQWPATLVQPVGSPLSLECTVEGTSNPNLYWYRQAAGRGLQLLFYSVGIGQISSEVPQNLSASRPQDRQFILSSKKLLLSDSGFYLCAWSIKQVNFESDTQYFGPGTRLTVL.

This clone came up many times. The read is 3 residues too short to cover the CDR3 end, so that end is filled in from the germline J gene. The chain links TRBV10-3 to TRBJ1-1; no clear D. The CDR3 extends over 13 amino acids. Germline CDR1 reads ENHRY; CDR2 reads SYGVKD. V lost 3 bases and J 1 base, leaving 6 bases between the germline ends. CDR3 in amino acids: CAISDKGNTEAFF. The covered CDR3 bases are TGTGCCATCAGTGATAAAGGGAACACTGAA.

As concerns this clone: The read falls 3 residues short of the CDR3 end, and the missing part is taken from the germline J gene. Other nucleotide sequences from this sample produce the same CDR3. The rearrangement joins TRBV7-2 to TRBJ1-4, with D possibly matching TRBD1 (6 bases). This CDR3 comprises 14 residues. Germline V gene sequence: CDR1 SGHTA, CDR2 FQGNSA. The V gene lost 4 bases and the J gene lost 7 bases, with 13 bases spanning the gap. CDR3 DNA (partial): TGTGCCAGCAGCTCGGACAGAGGGGGTGAAAAA. Amino acids: CASSSDRGGEK. The whole CDR3 is CASSSDRGGEKLFF.

Regarding this clone: The read gets to within 3 residues of the CDR3 end, and the germline J gene fills in the rest. The chain links TRBV5-1 to TRBJ2-1; D is ambiguous. Germline CDR1 and CDR2: SGHRS and YFSETQ. Trimming pared 0 bases from V and 5 bases from J, leaving 9 bases between. The CDR3 is made up of 14 amino acids. The CDR3: CASSLANSNNEQFF. The covered CDR3 bases are TGCGCCAGCAGCTTGGCTAACAGCAACAATGAG.

This clone has only a few counts. The missing CDR3 end, 3 residues past where the read stops, is filled in from the germline J gene. The V and J genes are TRBV7-9 and TRBJ1-6; D perhaps matches TRBD1 (6 bases). The CDR3 has 14 amino acids. In germline, CDR1 is SEHNR, CDR2 FQNEAQ (reference sequence). Between the trimmed V and J ends, which lost 1 base and 8 bases, there was a span of 9 bases. CDR3 sequence: CASSLVGGDSPLHF. Incomplete CDR3 DNA: TGTGCCAGCAGCTTAGTAGGGGGAGATTCACCC. Combining the CDR3 with reference TRBV7-9 and TRBJ1-6 gives the whole variable domain DTGVSQNPRHKITKRGQNVTFRCDPISEHNRLYWYRQTLGQGPEFLTYFQNEAQLEKSRLLSDRFSAERPKGSFSTLEIQRTEQGDSAMYLCASSLVGGDSPLHFGNGTRLTVT.

This clone was counted a few times. Sequencing ends 3 residues short of the CDR3 end; the germline J gene provides the rest. The rearrangement joins TRBV7-9 to TRBJ1-5; D remains ambiguous. The CDR3 is made up of 14 amino acids. CDR1 is SEHNR, CDR2 FQNEAQ, per germline (reference sequence). Deletions cut 3 bases from V and 9 bases from J, with 15 bases between. CDR3 DNA (partial): TGTGCCAGCAGCTTCCAATCCGGGGTAGGGCCC. This encodes CASSFQSGVGP. The entire CDR3 is CASSFQSGVGPQHF.

About this clone itself: The read terminates 3 residues before the CDR3 end, so the remaining end is supplied by the germline J gene. This chain links TRBV18 with TRBJ2-3; D is perhaps TRBD2 (7 bases). V gave up 3 bases and J gave up 0 bases, with 13 bases separating them. CDR1 is KGHSH, CDR2 LQKENI, per germline. The CDR3 has 16 residues. The CDR3 bases that were read are TGTGCCAGCTCACCGACCGCGGGGGCCAGCACAGATACG. The encoded protein is CASSPTAGASTDT. The full CDR3 is CASSPTAGASTDTQYF.

A word on this clone: The observed sequence ends 3 residues before the CDR3 terminus, with the missing tail filled in from the germline J gene. This chain connects TRBV11-3 to TRBJ2-2, with D possibly TRBD2 on 5 matching bases. The CDR3 is 15 residues long. Germline CDR1 is SGHNT and CDR2 is YENEEA. V dropped 1 base and J dropped 2 bases, with 8 bases sitting between them. The CDR3 loop is CASSLASGNTGELFF. The CDR3 bases that were read are TGTGCCAGCAGCTTAGCCAGCGGAAACACCGGGGAG.

In this sample, this clone turned up a few times. The read halts 3 residues ahead of the CDR3 end, with the missing end drawn from the germline J gene. The rearrangement uses TRBV18 and TRBJ1-4; the D gene is possibly TRBD1 (5 bases). CDR1 is KGHSH, CDR2 LQKENI, per germline. CDR3 length equals 14 residues. Trimming took 2 bases from V and 8 from J, leaving 12 bases between them. Incomplete CDR3 DNA: TGTGCCAGCTCACCAACTCAGGGCTGGGAAAAA. Protein sequence: CASSPTQGWEK. The complete CDR3 reads CASSPTQGWEKLFF.

With regard to this clone: The read gets to within 3 residues of the CDR3 end, and the germline J gene fills in the rest. The chain is built from TRBV6-2 or TRBV6-3 and TRBJ2-1, with D perhaps matching TRBD2 (6 bases). The V end was cut by 3 bases, the J end by 3 bases, with 9 bases between. The CDR3 is made up of 14 amino acids. The germline gives CDR1 MNHEY, CDR2 SVGEGT. CDR3 loop: CASSYAGFYNEQFF. The CDR3 DNA, read in part, is TGTGCCAGCAGTTATGCGGGATTCTACAATGAG.